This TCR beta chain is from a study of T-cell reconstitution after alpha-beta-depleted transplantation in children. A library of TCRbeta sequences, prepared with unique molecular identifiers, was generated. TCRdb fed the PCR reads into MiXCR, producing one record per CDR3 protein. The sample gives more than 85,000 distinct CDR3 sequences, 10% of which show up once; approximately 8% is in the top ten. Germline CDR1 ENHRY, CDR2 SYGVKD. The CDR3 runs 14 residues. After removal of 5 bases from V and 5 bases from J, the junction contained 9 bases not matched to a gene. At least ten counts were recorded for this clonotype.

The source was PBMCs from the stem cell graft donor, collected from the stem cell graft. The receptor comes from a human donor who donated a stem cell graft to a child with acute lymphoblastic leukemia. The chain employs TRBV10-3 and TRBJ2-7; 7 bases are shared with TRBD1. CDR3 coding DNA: TGTGCCATCAGTTACAGACAGGGTTCCGACGAGCAGTACTTC. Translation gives CAISYRQGSDEQYF.